A single T cell receptor (beta chain) is shown here with its context. The PCR had 60 Vbeta and 13 Jbeta primers. Clones were sequenced by immunoSEQ multiplex PCR, and TCRdb holds only the in-frame ones, with some missing. Of over 80,000 clones listed, 78% are singletons. These data come from a study of cytomegalovirus exposure and HLA in healthy donors. Sequenced: PBMCs. The source is a woman aged 40 to 50 in good health and CMV-seronegative.

The DNA of the CDR3 is TGTGCCAGCAGCTTAGGGGGGCGCTTCTATGGCTACACCTTC. Translating gives CASSLGGRFYGYTF. The V gene is TRBV7-2, the J gene TRBJ1-2; tentatively, D is TRBD1 (6 bases). The CDR3 has 14 residues. CDR1 and CDR2 (germline): SGHTA, FQGNSA. V lost 1 base and J 4 bases, leaving 10 bases between the germline ends.